The text below deals with one T cell receptor beta chain. The clone's antigen remains unknown. No much larger clone is present one base from it, and per-base qualities are unavailable. High-throughput TCR beta sequencing profiled peripheral blood CD8+ and CD4+ T cells from healthy donors, Susac syndrome patients and multiple sclerosis patients. The Susac syndrome patients fulfilled recently defined diagnostic criteria for definite or probable disease. Bulk CD8+ and CD4+ T cells were purified by magnetic negative isolation, whereas CD8+ TEMRA cells were enriched by FACS. Blood was drawn into EDTA tubes, processed within 24 hours, and PBMCs were isolated by density gradient centrifugation. PBMCs destined for TCR sequencing were cryopreserved in liquid nitrogen and later thawed in a 37 °C water bath. The sorted or isolated CD4+, CD8+ and CD8+ TEMRA cells had a purity of 90% or higher. V lost 2 bases and J lost 3 bases; the stretch between them is 5 bases long. Reading the germline V gene gives CDR1 MGHRA and CDR2 YSYEKL. The CDR3 numbers 13 residues from cysteine through phenylalanine. Only CDR3 DNA remains: 39 bases, in frame from the first base.

The data originate from a study of CD8 T cells in Susac syndrome (dated 2019 in TCRdb). About the investigation overall: Of the Susac syndrome patients who were sequenced, five or six had clinically active disease and 8 or 9 were in clinical remission. Whether CD8+ T cell activation and differentiation in Susac syndrome was antigen driven was tested using repertoire sequencing. The clonality of the CD8+ T cell repertoire was compared across 12 healthy donors, some 14 Susac syndrome patients and under 17 multiple sclerosis patients. At blood withdrawal, Susac syndrome patients were either therapy-naive, taking corticosteroids (in some cases with IVIg as well), or taking IVIg alone. Study-wide findings and limitations: Susac syndrome CD8+ repertoires showed clonal expansion, highest in CD8+ TEMRA cells and greater in clinically active than remitting patients. Looking at Susac-specific public clones, the researchers identified fewer than 20 in the total CD8+ repertoire and five in the CD8+ TEMRA repertoire. The study acknowledged that relatively few individuals were included in the TCR sequencing and HLA analysis.

RNA was extracted with the RNeasy kit and about 0.5 to 1 ug was reverse transcribed using random hexamers. The immunoSEQ multiplex PCR assay, covering 54 Vbeta and 13 Jbeta segments, was used to amplify TCR beta CDR3 regions. PCR amplification bias was corrected by using a synthetic template baseline for primer optimization and computational correction. Regarding the original processing steps: Only productive sequences were kept, with reads annotated to V, D and J genes according to IMGT and analyzed in immunoSEQ Analyzer. To calculate clonality, Shannon entropy was normalized by log2 of the number of productive unique sequences and then subtracted from one. For each patient and control, public and private clones were evaluated within the 100 most prevalent clones. A clone was defined as Susac-specific if it was absent from the healthy and MS cohorts, from over 1,000 published viral clones and from other ImmuneACCESS disease sequences. TCRdb redid the processing of the public reads, applying fastp at Q25 and MiXCR, and retained in-frame beta chains. For every CDR3 protein sequence, its rows merge into one entry that carries the most common genes and DNA. TCRdb, not the authors, supplied the V and J calls. The sample table holds 80,000 or so distinct CDR3 sequences, of which roughly 95% were seen once. About 0.5% of the sample goes to the ten largest clones.

The sequencing input was CD8+ T cells from PBMCs. The sequence derives from a human donor with Susac syndrome. The chain is assembled from TRBV4-1 and TRBJ1-5, with the D gene too uncertain to name. The CDR3 here reads CASSQTPNQPQHF. The bases are TGCGCCAGCAGCCAAACCCCCAATCAGCCCCAGCATTTT.